Below, 6 T cell receptor beta chains from the same sample are listed, as sequenced in a study of shared clonotypes between healthy human individuals. The naive CD8 population came from CD45RO-negative cells selected for CCR7, without terminally differentiated effector memory CD45RA+ cells. Clones were read by immunoSEQ multiplex PCR, and TCRdb kept only the in-frame ones, dropping some. The table shows hundreds of thousands of clones, with roughly 96% occurring only once. Sequencing used naive CD8+ T cells sorted from blood. These receptors were collected from a man aged 30 to 39 in good health.

This sequence joins TRBV29-1 and TRBJ2-7, with TRBD2 matching 8 bases. This CDR3 region has 14 residues. Germline loops: CDR1 SQVTM, CDR2 ANQGSEA. V shed 2 bases, J shed 6 bases, and the junction held 9 bases outside the gene matches. The CDR3 nucleotides are TGCAGCGTTGAACTGGGACTAGGAAGTCGCGAGCAGTACTTC. The encoded protein is CSVELGLGSREQYF.

The chain couples TRBV29-1 to TRBJ2-6; tentative D call: TRBD2 (6 bases). Trimming pared 2 bases from V and 2 bases from J, leaving 13 bases between. Per germline, CDR1 SQVTM and CDR2 ANQGSEA. The CDR3 loop spans 16 amino acids. The CDR3: CSVEKAGGTGANVLTF. The DNA for the CDR3 is TGCAGCGTTGAAAAGGCTGGAGGGACTGGGGCCAACGTCCTGACTTTC.

The rearrangement links TRBV19 to TRBJ1-2; D not resolved. Germline V CDR1 and CDR2: LNHDA, SQIVND (reference sequence). Trimming stripped 3 bases from V and 5 bases from J, with 10 bases between. The CDR3 runs to 13 residues. CDR3 sequence: CASSIPTSYGYTF. The CDR3 nucleotides are TGTGCCAGTAGTATCCCCACAAGTTATGGCTACACCTTC. Looking up the rest from reference TRBV19 and TRBJ1-2 gives the full variable domain: DGGITQSPKYLFRKEGQNVTLSCEQNLNHDAMYWYRQDPGQGLRLIYYSQIVNDFQKGDIAEGYSVSREKKESFPLTVTSAQKNPTAFYLCASSIPTSYGYTFGSGTRLTVV.

This clone was seen a single time. The V gene is TRBV9, the J gene TRBJ2-5; TRBD2 aligns across 11 bases. With 3 bases clipped from V and 4 bases from J, the junction kept 8 bases outside the gene matches. Germline V gene lookup returns CDR1 SGDLS and CDR2 YYNGEE. CDR3 length: 16 residues. The CDR3 is CASSGTSGSNGETQYF. Written as DNA, the CDR3 is TGTGCCAGCAGCGGTACTAGCGGGAGTAATGGAGAGACCCAGTACTTC.

Only one count was recorded for this clone. The V call is TRBV4-1, the J call TRBJ2-1; 8 positions agree with TRBD1. Germline V CDR1 and CDR2: MGHRA, YSYEKL. The CDR3 contains 17 residues. V gave up 0 bases and J gave up 4 bases; unmatched junction bases: 8. This CDR3 is CASSQDPGTGGYNEQFF. CDR3 DNA: TGCGCCAGCAGCCAAGATCCGGGGACAGGAGGATACAATGAGCAGTTCTTC.

This chain uses TRBV19 with TRBJ2-7; TRBD2 is a possible D gene (6 bases). V lost 2 bases and J lost 4, with 21 bases in between. The CDR3 sequence is 17 residues long. The germline gives CDR1 LNHDA, CDR2 SQIVND (reference sequence). CDR3 in DNA: TGTGCCAGTAGTATACAGGGTAAGGGACTGGACCCTTACGAGCAGTACTTC. Amino acid sequence: CASSIQGKGLDPYEQYF.